This T cell receptor (beta chain) was sequenced in a study of T cells after somatic rescue of genetic block. Sequencing was performed with immunoSEQ multiplex PCR; in TCRdb, only in-frame clones are kept and a portion is missing. The sample consists of some 15,000 clones, more than 70% of them appearing once. The CDR3 has 13 residues. The V end was cut by 3 bases, the J end by 6 bases, with 8 bases between. Looked up from germline, CDR1 is SGHTA and CDR2 is FQGTGA. The chain carries TRBV7-3 and TRBJ2-2; tentative D call: TRBD1 (6 bases). The clonotype originates from a man between 18 and 29 years old. Sequenced input: peripheral blood mononuclear cells (PBMCs). CDR3 sequence (DNA): TGTGCCAGCAGCTTTAGGGGGTCCGGGGAGCTGTTTTTT. It yields the protein CASSFRGSGELFF.